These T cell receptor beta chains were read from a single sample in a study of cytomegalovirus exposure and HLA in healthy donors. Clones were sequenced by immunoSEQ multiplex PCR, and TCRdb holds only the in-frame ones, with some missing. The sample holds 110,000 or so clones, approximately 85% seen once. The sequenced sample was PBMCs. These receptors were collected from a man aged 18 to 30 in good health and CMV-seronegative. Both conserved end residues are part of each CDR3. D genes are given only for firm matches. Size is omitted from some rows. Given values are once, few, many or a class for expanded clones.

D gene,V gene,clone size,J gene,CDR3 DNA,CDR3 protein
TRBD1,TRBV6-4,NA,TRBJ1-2,TGTGCCAGCAGTGACTCTCGGACAGGGACTAACTATGGCTACACCTTC,CASSDSRTGTNYGYTF
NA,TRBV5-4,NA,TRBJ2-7,TGTGCCAGCAGCTTTGGACAGACCTACGAGCAGTACTTC,CASSFGQTYEQYF
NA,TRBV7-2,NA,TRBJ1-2,TGTGCCAGCAGCTTAATACCAGATTCGAACTATGGCTACACCTTC,CASSLIPDSNYGYTF
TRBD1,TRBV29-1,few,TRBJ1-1,TGCAGCGTCGCCGGACAGGGACAACCTGAAGCTTTCTTT,CSVAGQGQPEAFF
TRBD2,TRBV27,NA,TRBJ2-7,TGTGCCAGCAGTTTACTAGCGGGGGGGCTGGGCGAGCAGTACTTC,CASSLLAGGLGEQYF
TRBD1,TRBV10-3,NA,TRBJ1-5,TGTGCCATCAGTGATCAGGGGGCAAGACAGCCCCAGCATTTT,CAISDQGARQPQHF
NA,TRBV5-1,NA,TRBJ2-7,TGCGCCAGCAGCTTGGGTGGACTACGCGGGTCCTACGAGCAGTACTTC,CASSLGGLRGSYEQYF
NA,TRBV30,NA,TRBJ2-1,TGTGCCTGGACAGGGGTCGCTGAGCAGTTCTTC,CAWTGVAEQFF
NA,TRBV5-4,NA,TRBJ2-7,TGTGCCAGCAGCTTGGGTGAGGCCTACGAGCAGTACTTC,CASSLGEAYEQYF
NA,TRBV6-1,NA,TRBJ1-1,TGTGCCAGCAGTGGTTATAGCAACACTGAAGCTTTCTTT,CASSGYSNTEAFF
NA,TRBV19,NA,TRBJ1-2,TGTGCCAGTAGTACAACACAGGGTTCAGGACTCTATGGCTACACCTTC,CASSTTQGSGLYGYTF
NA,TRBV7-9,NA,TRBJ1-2,TGTGCCAGCAGCTTAGACGGTAACAGGTTGATATACGGCTACACCTTC,CASSLDGNRLIYGYTF
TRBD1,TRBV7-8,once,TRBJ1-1,TGTGCCAGCAGCTTAGACCGGGACAGGGGTGTAAGCACTGAAGCTTTCTTT,CASSLDRDRGVSTEAFF
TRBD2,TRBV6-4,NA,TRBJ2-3,TGTGCCAGCAGTTACTCTAGCGGAGGGACCATGGATACGCAGTATTTT,CASSYSSGGTMDTQYF
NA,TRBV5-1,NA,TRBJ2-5,TGCGCCAGCAGCTCCGGGTCCCTTCAAGAGACCCAGTACTTC,CASSSGSLQETQYF
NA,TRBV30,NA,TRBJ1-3,TGTGCCTGGAGTGTACAGGGAGGGCTCCTCTCTGGAAACACCATATATTTT,CAWSVQGGLLSGNTIYF
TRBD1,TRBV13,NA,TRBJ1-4,TGTGCCAGCAGTCCCGGCGGACAGGGGTTTAATGAAAAACTGTTTTTT,CASSPGGQGFNEKLFF
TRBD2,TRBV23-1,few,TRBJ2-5,TGCGCCAGCAGTCTAGCGGGAGTTCAAGAGACCCAGTACTTC,CASSLAGVQETQYF
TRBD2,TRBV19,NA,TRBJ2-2,TGTGCCAGTAGTATAGATCTTCGCGGGACTAGTTCCCCCGGGGAGCTGTTTTTT,CASSIDLRGTSSPGELFF
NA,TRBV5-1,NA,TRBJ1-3,TGCGCCAGCAGCTCCCAGGGGACTGGAAACACCATATATTTT,CASSSQGTGNTIYF
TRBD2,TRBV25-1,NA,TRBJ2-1,TGTGCCAGCGAAGGGACTAGTTTTGACAATGAGCAGTTCTTC,CASEGTSFDNEQFF
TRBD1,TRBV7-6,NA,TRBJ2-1,TGTGCCAGCAGCTTAGCGAGACAGGGCTTAGGTGAGCAGTTCTTC,CASSLARQGLGEQFF
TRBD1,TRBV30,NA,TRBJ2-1,TGTGCCTGGGACGGGACAGGGTCGAATGAGCAGTTCTTC,CAWDGTGSNEQFF
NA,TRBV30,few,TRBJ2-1,TGTGCCTGGAGTGTACAGATCCCCCCCGATGAGCAGTTCTTC,CAWSVQIPPDEQFF
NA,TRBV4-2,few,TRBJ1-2,TGTGCCAGCACCGGGACAACTAACTATGGCTACACCTTC,CASTGTTNYGYTF
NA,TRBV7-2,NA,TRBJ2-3,TGTGCCAGCAGCTCCCCGTTAGGAACAGGGACCCGCACAGATACGCAGTATTTT,CASSSPLGTGTRTDTQYF
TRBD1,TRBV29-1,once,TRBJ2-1,TGCAGCGTCACGGGACAGGGGCCCAATGAGCAGTTCTTC,CSVTGQGPNEQFF
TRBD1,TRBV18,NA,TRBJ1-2,TGTGCCAGCTCACCGAACAGGGGTGAGGGCCTCGACGGCTACACCTTC,CASSPNRGEGLDGYTF
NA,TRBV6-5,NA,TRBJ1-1,TGTGCCAGCAGTTTTGGCAGGGGTTTTAGAGCTTTCTTT,CASSFGRGFRAFF
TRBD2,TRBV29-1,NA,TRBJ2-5,TGCAGCGTTGAATACCCTGTCGGACTAGCGGGAGGGTGGGAAGAGACCCAGTACTTC,CSVEYPVGLAGGWEETQYF
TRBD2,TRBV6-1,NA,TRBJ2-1,TGTGCCAGCAGGGAAGAACTAGCGGGAGCGTACAATGAGCAGTTCTTC,CASREELAGAYNEQFF
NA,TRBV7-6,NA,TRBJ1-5,TGTGCCAGCAGCTTATCAGGGAAAGGTCAGCCCCAGCATTTT,CASSLSGKGQPQHF
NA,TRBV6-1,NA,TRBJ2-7,TGTGCCAGCAGTGAATTTCCGGGAGTGTCCTACGAGCAGTACTTC,CASSEFPGVSYEQYF
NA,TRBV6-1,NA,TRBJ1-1,TGTGCCAGCAGTGAAGACGTGGGGGGAGCTTTCTTT,CASSEDVGGAFF
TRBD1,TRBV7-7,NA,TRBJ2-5,TGTGCCAGCAGCCCCGGGACAGAAAAAGAGACCCAGTACTTC,CASSPGTEKETQYF